The rows below give T cell receptor beta chains drawn from one sample of a study of blood T cell repertoires in COVID-19. Only in-frame clones appear in the TCRdb table, and some are missing; sequencing was by immunoSEQ multiplex PCR. Of around 470,000 clones detected, about 91% appear once; the ten largest clones hold roughly 0.92%. Sequences were obtained from peripheral blood. These receptors all stem from a man in his late teens or twenties with COVID-19, enrolled during active disease. Both conserved end residues are part of each CDR3. The order of the fields is D gene, V gene, J gene, clone size, CDR3 protein, CDR3 DNA. The D gene is left open where the match is weak. Clone size is not always given. Where it is, it says once, few, many or a class for expanded clones.

d_call: TRBD2
v_call: TRBV2
j_call: TRBJ2-3
clone_size: NA
cdr3_aa: CASSFRTSGRRSNTQYF
cdr3_nt: TGTGCCAGCAGCTTCCGGACTAGCGGGAGAAGGAGTAATACGCAGTATTTT

d_call: TRBD1
v_call: TRBV7-9
j_call: TRBJ1-6
clone_size: NA
cdr3_aa: CASSSGQGLGSPLHF
cdr3_nt: TGTGCCAGCAGCTCAGGACAGGGCTTGGGCTCACCCCTCCACTTT

d_call: TRBD2
v_call: TRBV6-5
j_call: TRBJ2-7
clone_size: NA
cdr3_aa: CASSYSGLATYEQYF
cdr3_nt: TGTGCCAGCAGTTACTCGGGACTAGCGACCTACGAGCAGTACTTC

d_call: NA
v_call: TRBV7-9
j_call: TRBJ1-2
clone_size: once
cdr3_aa: CASSLAGDYGYTF
cdr3_nt: TGTGCCAGCAGCTTAGCAGGGGACTATGGCTACACCTTC

d_call: TRBD2
v_call: TRBV5-1
j_call: TRBJ2-7
clone_size: once
cdr3_aa: CASSSEGLVEVEQYF
cdr3_nt: TGCGCCAGCAGCTCTGAGGGACTAGTTGAGGTCGAGCAGTACTTC

d_call: TRBD1
v_call: TRBV5-6
j_call: TRBJ2-7
clone_size: NA
cdr3_aa: CASSFRQGLNEQYF
cdr3_nt: TGTGCCAGCAGCTTCCGACAGGGGCTAAACGAGCAGTACTTC

d_call: NA
v_call: TRBV27
j_call: TRBJ1-1
clone_size: NA
cdr3_aa: CASQTGGQTEAFF
cdr3_nt: TGTGCCAGCCAGACAGGCGGCCAAACTGAAGCTTTCTTT

d_call: NA
v_call: TRBV6-5
j_call: TRBJ1-2
clone_size: NA
cdr3_aa: CASSPSDTRGYTF
cdr3_nt: TGTGCCAGCAGTCCCTCAGACACGAGAGGCTACACCTTC

d_call: TRBD2
v_call: TRBV4-2
j_call: TRBJ2-1
clone_size: NA
cdr3_aa: CASSQKAGGVDNEQFF
cdr3_nt: TGTGCCAGCAGCCAAAAAGCGGGGGGAGTTGACAATGAGCAGTTCTTC

d_call: TRBD1
v_call: TRBV6-5
j_call: TRBJ2-7
clone_size: NA
cdr3_aa: CASRPGTGVGYEQYF
cdr3_nt: TGTGCCAGCAGGCCCGGGACAGGTGTTGGCTACGAGCAGTACTTC

d_call: TRBD2
v_call: TRBV6-6
j_call: TRBJ2-3
clone_size: NA
cdr3_aa: CASSPWGAGDTSTDTQYF
cdr3_nt: TGTGCCAGCAGTCCATGGGGAGCGGGAGATACTAGCACAGATACGCAGTATTTT

d_call: NA
v_call: TRBV30
j_call: TRBJ1-1
clone_size: NA
cdr3_aa: CAWREDRAEAFF
cdr3_nt: TGTGCCTGGAGAGAGGATCGGGCTGAAGCTTTCTTT

d_call: NA
v_call: TRBV6-5
j_call: TRBJ1-1
clone_size: NA
cdr3_aa: CASSHPPRNTEAFF
cdr3_nt: TGTGCCAGCAGTCACCCCCCCAGGAACACTGAAGCTTTCTTT

d_call: TRBD2
v_call: TRBV27
j_call: TRBJ2-1
clone_size: NA
cdr3_aa: CATRGGGSYNEQFF
cdr3_nt: TGTGCCACACGCGGGGGTGGGTCCTACAATGAGCAGTTCTTC

d_call: TRBD1
v_call: TRBV5-1
j_call: TRBJ2-7
clone_size: NA
cdr3_aa: CASSPTGGLREQYF
cdr3_nt: TGCGCCAGCAGCCCGACAGGGGGCTTGAGGGAGCAGTACTTC

d_call: NA
v_call: TRBV12-3/TRBV12-4
j_call: TRBJ1-1
clone_size: NA
cdr3_aa: CASSLAANTEAFF
cdr3_nt: TGTGCCAGCAGTTTGGCCGCGAACACTGAAGCTTTCTTT

d_call: NA
v_call: TRBV14
j_call: TRBJ1-2
clone_size: NA
cdr3_aa: CASSQDLSNYGYTF
cdr3_nt: TGTGCCAGCAGCCAAGATCTGTCTAACTATGGCTACACCTTC

d_call: NA
v_call: TRBV24-1
j_call: TRBJ2-1
clone_size: NA
cdr3_aa: CATSDSRGLVSHNEQFF
cdr3_nt: TGTGCCACCAGTGATTCAAGGGGACTTGTCTCTCACAATGAGCAGTTCTTC

d_call: NA
v_call: TRBV11-2
j_call: TRBJ2-1
clone_size: few
cdr3_aa: CASSVGTNLNEQFF
cdr3_nt: TGTGCCAGCAGCGTCGGGACAAATTTAAATGAGCAGTTCTTC

d_call: NA
v_call: TRBV6-5
j_call: TRBJ1-1
clone_size: NA
cdr3_aa: CASSYLSGGTEAFF
cdr3_nt: TGTGCCAGCAGTTACCTTTCGGGGGGCACTGAAGCTTTCTTT

d_call: NA
v_call: TRBV15
j_call: TRBJ2-2
clone_size: NA
cdr3_aa: CATSRDSLFTGELFF
cdr3_nt: TGTGCCACCAGCAGGGACAGTTTATTCACCGGGGAGCTGTTTTTT

d_call: NA
v_call: TRBV19
j_call: TRBJ2-3
clone_size: NA
cdr3_aa: CASSPRAGTTDTQYF
cdr3_nt: TGTGCCAGTAGTCCGAGGGCAGGTACCACAGATACGCAGTATTTT

d_call: TRBD2
v_call: TRBV5-1
j_call: TRBJ2-7
clone_size: many
cdr3_aa: CASSLIGGRGTYEQYF
cdr3_nt: TGCGCCAGCAGCTTGATAGGCGGGAGAGGCACCTACGAGCAGTACTTC

d_call: TRBD1
v_call: TRBV6-5
j_call: TRBJ2-7
clone_size: NA
cdr3_aa: CASSPDRGLGYEQYF
cdr3_nt: TGTGCCAGCAGCCCGGACAGGGGCTTAGGCTACGAGCAGTACTTC

d_call: TRBD1
v_call: TRBV6-5
j_call: TRBJ2-4
clone_size: NA
cdr3_aa: CASRGRDRLKNIQYF
cdr3_nt: TGTGCCAGCAGGGGCCGGGACAGGCTCAAAAACATTCAGTACTTC

d_call: NA
v_call: TRBV7-9
j_call: TRBJ2-3
clone_size: few
cdr3_aa: CASSRPGTDTQYF
cdr3_nt: TGTGCCAGCAGCCGCCCAGGAACAGATACGCAGTATTTT

d_call: NA
v_call: TRBV27
j_call: TRBJ2-3
clone_size: NA
cdr3_aa: CASSASTDTQYF
cdr3_nt: TGTGCCAGCAGTGCGAGCACAGATACGCAGTATTTT

d_call: NA
v_call: TRBV10-2
j_call: TRBJ2-1
clone_size: few
cdr3_aa: CASSELASSSYNEQFF
cdr3_nt: TGCGCCAGCAGTGAATTGGCTTCTAGCTCCTACAATGAGCAGTTCTTC

d_call: NA
v_call: TRBV27
j_call: TRBJ1-5
clone_size: NA
cdr3_aa: CASSLGDSNQPQHF
cdr3_nt: TGTGCCTCATCCCTCGGGGATAGCAATCAGCCCCAGCATTTT

d_call: TRBD1
v_call: TRBV7-8
j_call: TRBJ2-3
clone_size: NA
cdr3_aa: CASSLLPGQGDNTQYF
cdr3_nt: TGTGCCAGCAGCTTATTACCGGGACAGGGTGATAATACGCAGTATTTT

d_call: TRBD1
v_call: TRBV28
j_call: TRBJ2-1
clone_size: NA
cdr3_aa: CASRGQGRTFWDEQFF
cdr3_nt: TGTGCCAGCAGGGGACAGGGGAGGACATTTTGGGATGAGCAGTTCTTC

d_call: TRBD2
v_call: TRBV7-2
j_call: TRBJ2-2
clone_size: once
cdr3_aa: CASRTRLAVFTGELFF
cdr3_nt: TGTGCCAGCAGAACTCGACTAGCGGTCTTTACCGGGGAGCTGTTTTTT

d_call: TRBD2
v_call: TRBV6-5
j_call: TRBJ2-7
clone_size: once
cdr3_aa: CASSSPRGGRYEQYF
cdr3_nt: TGTGCCAGCAGTTCGCCGCGGGGGGGCCGCTACGAGCAGTACTTC

d_call: NA
v_call: TRBV2
j_call: TRBJ1-3
clone_size: few
cdr3_aa: CASSDLLDRGNTIYF
cdr3_nt: TGTGCCAGCAGTGATCTCCTAGACAGGGGAAACACCATATATTTT

d_call: NA
v_call: TRBV6-5
j_call: TRBJ2-1
clone_size: NA
cdr3_aa: CASRQDSYNEQFF
cdr3_nt: TGTGCCAGCAGACAAGACAGTTACAATGAGCAGTTCTTC

d_call: TRBD1
v_call: TRBV30
j_call: TRBJ1-2
clone_size: NA
cdr3_aa: CAWSQDGTGFFYGYTF
cdr3_nt: TGTGCCTGGAGTCAGGACGGGACAGGGTTTTTCTATGGCTACACCTTC

d_call: TRBD2
v_call: TRBV7-3
j_call: TRBJ2-1
clone_size: NA
cdr3_aa: CASSLSPAGAHEQFF
cdr3_nt: TGTGCCAGCAGCTTAAGTCCAGCGGGAGCGCATGAGCAGTTCTTC

d_call: NA
v_call: TRBV12-3/TRBV12-4
j_call: TRBJ1-5
clone_size: NA
cdr3_aa: CASRRNRDQPQHF
cdr3_nt: TGTGCTAGCAGACGAAACAGGGACCAGCCCCAGCATTTT

d_call: NA
v_call: TRBV3-1/TRBV3-2
j_call: TRBJ1-6
clone_size: NA
cdr3_aa: CASSRNRDSPLHF
cdr3_nt: TGTGCCAGCAGCCGGAACAGGGATTCACCCCTCCACTTT

d_call: NA
v_call: TRBV2
j_call: TRBJ2-1
clone_size: NA
cdr3_aa: CASTGRGTEQFF
cdr3_nt: TGTGCCAGTACAGGGAGGGGTACTGAGCAGTTCTTC

d_call: TRBD1
v_call: TRBV11-3
j_call: TRBJ2-3
clone_size: NA
cdr3_aa: CASSVGRGPSYSTDTQYF
cdr3_nt: TGTGCCAGCAGCGTAGGTAGGGGGCCTTCTTATAGCACAGATACGCAGTATTTT

d_call: TRBD2
v_call: TRBV2
j_call: TRBJ2-1
clone_size: NA
cdr3_aa: CASSEIGRLAGGNEQFF
cdr3_nt: TGTGCCAGCAGTGAAATCGGACGACTAGCGGGAGGAAATGAGCAGTTCTTC

d_call: NA
v_call: TRBV29-1
j_call: TRBJ1-5
clone_size: NA
cdr3_aa: CSAPQQSLIHFGNQPQHF
cdr3_nt: TGCAGCGCCCCCCAACAGAGCTTAATCCATTTTGGGAATCAGCCCCAGCATTTT

d_call: NA
v_call: TRBV5-6
j_call: TRBJ2-7
clone_size: NA
cdr3_aa: CASSLAADYEQYF
cdr3_nt: TGTGCCAGCAGCTTAGCGGCGGACTACGAGCAGTACTTC

d_call: NA
v_call: TRBV5-4
j_call: TRBJ2-5
clone_size: NA
cdr3_aa: CASSFATGLGEETQYF
cdr3_nt: TGTGCCAGCAGCTTTGCCACGGGGTTGGGCGAAGAGACCCAGTACTTC

d_call: TRBD2
v_call: TRBV7-9
j_call: TRBJ2-1
clone_size: NA
cdr3_aa: CASPSPGALADENEQFF
cdr3_nt: TGTGCCAGCCCGAGCCCTGGGGCACTAGCGGATGAAAATGAGCAGTTCTTC

d_call: TRBD1
v_call: TRBV5-5
j_call: TRBJ1-2
clone_size: NA
cdr3_aa: CASSLSGTGESGYTF
cdr3_nt: TGTGCCAGCAGCTTGAGTGGGACAGGGGAGTCCGGCTACACCTTC

d_call: NA
v_call: TRBV24-1
j_call: TRBJ2-5
clone_size: NA
cdr3_aa: CATSDWQNQETQYF
cdr3_nt: TGTGCCACCAGTGATTGGCAGAACCAAGAGACCCAGTACTTC

d_call: TRBD2
v_call: TRBV19
j_call: TRBJ2-2
clone_size: NA
cdr3_aa: CASGAGGGTGELFF
cdr3_nt: TGTGCCAGTGGGGCGGGAGGAGGTACCGGGGAGCTGTTTTTT

d_call: TRBD1
v_call: TRBV18
j_call: TRBJ2-7
clone_size: NA
cdr3_aa: CASSSGQGTNEQYF
cdr3_nt: TGTGCCAGCTCTTCCGGACAGGGAACAAACGAGCAGTACTTC

d_call: NA
v_call: TRBV6-5
j_call: TRBJ1-2
clone_size: NA
cdr3_aa: CASSQNSHYGYTF
cdr3_nt: TGTGCCAGCAGCCAGAATTCCCACTATGGCTACACCTTC